The 15 T cell receptor beta chains below were found in one sample sequenced in a study of T cells after yellow fever vaccination. MiXCR was run by TCRdb on the 5' RACE reads, yielding one entry per CDR3 protein. The sample shows nearly 300,000 distinct CDR3 sequences, under 9% of them seen only once. The specimen comprised CD4+ T cells sorted from PBMCs, sampled 5 days after the yellow fever booster vaccination. The receptor source for this set is a man aged 18 to 30 who received the YFV17D yellow fever vaccine.

The rearrangement links TRBV5-6 to TRBJ1-2; D may be TRBD1 (6 bases). Trimming pared 4 bases from V and 4 bases from J, leaving 14 bases between. Germline V lookup: CDR1 SGHDT, CDR2 YYEEEE. The CDR3 is 14 residues long. CDR3 DNA sequence: TGTGCCAGCAGCCGAGGACAGACCCTCTATGGCTACACCTTC. This translates into CASSRGQTLYGYTF. Filled out from reference TRBV5-6 and TRBJ1-2, the complete variable domain reads DAGVTQSPTHLIKTRGQQVTLRCSPKSGHDTVSWYQQALGQGPQFIFQYYEEEERQRGNFPDRFSGHQFPNYSSELNVNALLLGDSALYLCASSRGQTLYGYTFGSGTRLTVV.

This clonotype came up many times. V usage is TRBV5-1 and J usage is TRBJ2-1; 7 nucleotides line up with TRBD2. Germline V CDR1 and CDR2: SGHRS, YFSETQ. The CDR3 runs 15 residues. The V and J ends lost 4 bases and 5 bases, in that order; junction bases with no gene match: 9. DNA of the CDR3: TGCGCCAGCAGCCTTCTGGGGGGGGTCCACAATGAGCAGTTCTTC. Translation: CASSLLGGVHNEQFF.

The chain uses TRBV21-1 and TRBJ1-3; the table's D call TRBD1 went unverified against the DNA. TRBV21-1 is listed as a pseudogene. This CDR3 region has 16 residues. CDR3 DNA: TGTGCCAGCAGCAAAGGGGGGACACCTTGCGGAAACACCATATATTTT. This encodes CASSKGGTPCGNTIYF.

In its sample, this clonotype was seen a few times. This chain links TRBV11-2 with TRBJ2-1, with TRBD2 identical over 11 bases. The CDR3 is 17 residues long. Germline V lookup: CDR1 SGHAT, CDR2 FQNNGV. After removal of 2 bases from V and 7 bases from J, the junction contained 10 bases not matched to a gene. CDR3 loop: CASSLRSGGATVNEQFF. The CDR3 DNA reads TGTGCCAGCAGCTTACGTAGCGGGGGGGCCACGGTTAATGAGCAGTTCTTC. Variable domain in full (rest from reference TRBV11-2 and TRBJ2-1): EAGVAQSPRYKIIEKRQSVAFWCNPISGHATLYWYQQILGQGPKLLIQFQNNGVVDDSQLPKDRFSAERLKGVDSTLKIQPAKLEDSAVYLCASSLRSGGATVNEQFFGPGTRLTVL.

In its sample, this clonotype was seen many times. This chain joins TRBV10-3 and TRBJ2-6; tentative D call: TRBD1 (6 bases). V lost 2 bases to trimming and J lost 2 bases, with 7 bases between them. The CDR3 runs to 15 residues. Per the germline V gene, CDR1 is ENHRY and CDR2 is SYGVKD. For the CDR3, the DNA is TGTGCCATCAGTGAGGAGGGGGCTGGGGCCAACGTCCTGACTTTC. Amino acid sequence: CAISEEGAGANVLTF.

J is TRBJ2-5 and V is TRBV7-8, with 7 bases matching TRBD2. The CDR3 sequence is 14 residues long. The V gene end was trimmed by 5 bases and the J gene end by 5 bases; junction bases not matched to a gene: 8. CDR1 and CDR2 (germline): SGHVS, FQNEAQ. The CDR3 DNA reads as TGTGCCAGCAGCCCGGGGGGTAAGATCGAGACCCAGTACTTC. As protein: CASSPGGKIETQYF.

Many counts were recorded for this clonotype. J is TRBJ2-1 and V is TRBV2; D unresolved. Germline-derived CDR1 and CDR2 are SNHLY and FYNNEI. Trimming took 4 bases from V and 2 from J, leaving 3 bases between them. The CDR3 is 12 amino acids. In DNA form, the CDR3 reads TGTGCCAGCAGTGCCACCTACAATGAGCAGTTCTTC. Its protein product is CASSATYNEQFF.

V is TRBV24-1 and J is TRBJ1-2; D unresolved. The ends were cut back, 4 bases at V and 8 bases at J, with 22 bases in the middle. There are 16 residues in the CDR3. Germline CDR1 reads KGHDR; CDR2 reads SFDVKD. The DNA of the CDR3 is TGTGCCACCAGTGACCTTAAAGCCGGGATCGGGAGCGGCTACACCTTC. Amino acids: CATSDLKAGIGSGYTF.

The table lists this clonotype with a few counts. The chain is built from TRBV7-2 and TRBJ2-5; TRBD1 matches 10 bases. With 5 bases clipped from V and 4 bases from J, the junction kept 7 bases outside the gene matches. The CDR3 extends over 15 amino acids. Looked up from germline, CDR1 is SGHTA and CDR2 is FQGNSA. The CDR3 region is CASSATGGSGETQYF. CDR3 bases: TGTGCCAGCAGCGCGACAGGGGGCAGTGGAGAGACCCAGTACTTC.

This clonotype was counted only a few times. V usage is TRBV6-4 and J usage is TRBJ1-1, with 9 bases fitting TRBD1. Trimming removed 0 bases from V and 3 bases from J; junction bases left unmatched: 14. Germline V gives CDR1 MRHNA, CDR2 SNTAGT. The CDR3 has 19 amino acids. The CDR3 nucleotides read TGTGCCAGCAGTGACTCGAAATTCCCTTCGGACAGGGGTTACACTGAAGCTTTCTTT. Protein sequence: CASSDSKFPSDRGYTEAFF.

This rearrangement joins TRBV25-1 to TRBJ2-1; 9 bases fit TRBD1. J gave up 8 bases and V 3 bases, and 11 bases lay outside the gene matches. Germline CDR1 is MGHDK and CDR2 is SYGVNS. This CDR3 is built from 16 residues. CDR3 DNA sequence: TGTGCCAGCAGTGATGTTTACGACAGGGGGGGACATGAGCAGTTCTTC. Translating it yields CASSDVYDRGGHEQFF. The full variable domain, completed using reference TRBV25-1 and TRBJ2-1, is EADIYQTPRYLVIGTGKKITLECSQTMGHDKMYWYQQDPGMELHLIHYSYGVNSTEKGDLSSESTVSRIRTEHFPLTLESARPSHTSQYLCASSDVYDRGGHEQFFGPGTRLTVL.

The rearrangement uses TRBV6-2 or TRBV6-3 and TRBJ1-1; possibly TRBD1 for D (6 bases). This CDR3 spans 14 amino acids. V was clipped by 7 bases and J by 3 bases, with 15 bases between them. CDR1 is MNHEY and CDR2 is SVGEGT in the germline V gene. The CDR3 nucleotides read TGTGCCAGCATCGGGGGGCCGGCATACACTGAAGCTTTCTTT. This translates into CASIGGPAYTEAFF.

The J gene is TRBJ1-6, the V gene TRBV9, with no clear D. Germline V CDR1 and CDR2: SGDLS, YYNGEE. The CDR3 extends over 13 amino acids. Trimming took off 4 bases at V and 8 bases at J, with 10 bases between the two ends. The CDR3: CASSLQEYSPLHF. Here the CDR3 DNA reads TGTGCCAGCAGCCTTCAGGAGTATTCACCCCTCCACTTT.

A few counts support this clonotype. The J gene is TRBJ2-1, the V gene TRBV18, with 10 nucleotides matching TRBD1. The CDR3 spans 17 residues. Germline V gene data show CDR1 as KGHSH and CDR2 as LQKENI. V lost 1 base to trimming and J lost 7 bases; unmatched junction nucleotides: 10. The CDR3 DNA is TGTGCCAGCTCACCACGCGTAGGCGGGACAGGGGTGAATGAGCAGTTCTTC. Its translation is CASSPRVGGTGVNEQFF. The whole variable domain, filled in from reference TRBV18 and TRBJ2-1, reads NAGVMQNPRHLVRRRGQEARLRCSPMKGHSHVYWYRQLPEEGLKFMVYLQKENIIDESGMPKERFSAEFPKEGPSILRIQQVVRGDSAAYFCASSPRVGGTGVNEQFFGPGTRLTVL.

The sample holds many counts of this clonotype. The V gene is TRBV3-1, the J gene TRBJ1-2; D unclear. Trimming cost V 0 bases and J 1 base, with 3 bases left between them. CDR1 and CDR2 from the germline V gene are LGHDT and YNNKEL (reference sequence). CDR3 length: 13 amino acids. The CDR3 here is CASSQDINYGYTF. In DNA form, the CDR3 reads TGTGCCAGCAGCCAAGATATTAACTATGGCTACACCTTC. Full variable domain (rest looked up from reference TRBV3-1 and TRBJ1-2): DTAVSQTPKYLVTQMGNDKSIKCEQNLGHDTMYWYKQDSKKFLKIMFSYNNKELIINETVPNRFSPKSPDKAHLNLHINSLELGDSAVYFCASSQDINYGYTFGSGTRLTVV.